This TCR beta chain stems from a study of OX40 agonist ivuxolimab in advanced cancers. Study background: Patients enrolled in dose escalation were diagnosed with hepatocellular carcinoma, melanoma, renal cell or head and neck cancer.

Repertoires were generated with immunoSEQ multiplex PCR, while TCRdb's copy carries only in-frame clones and drops some. The profile shows just under 85,000 clones, roughly 80% of them singletons. CDR1 SGHDT and CDR2 YYEEEE come from the germline V gene. The CDR3 consists of 15 residues. Trimming shortened V by 0 bases and J by 8 bases, and 15 bases separated the two germline ends. The sequence came from an adult with an advanced solid tumor such as melanoma, head and neck, liver or kidney cancer. The source material was CD4+ or CD8+ T cells sorted from blood, sampled in a trial of the OX40 agonist ivuxolimab. This chain uses TRBV5-6 with TRBJ2-1; D is perhaps TRBD1 or TRBD2 (6 bases each). The CDR3 loop is CASSLEGGLTDEQFF. CDR3 nucleotides: TGTGCCAGCAGCTTGGAGGGGGGACTCACGGATGAGCAGTTCTTC. Full variable domain (missing parts from reference TRBV5-6 and TRBJ2-1): DAGVTQSPTHLIKTRGQQVTLRCSPKSGHDTVSWYQQALGQGPQFIFQYYEEEERQRGNFPDRFSGHQFPNYSSELNVNALLLGDSALYLCASSLEGGLTDEQFFGPGTRLTVL.